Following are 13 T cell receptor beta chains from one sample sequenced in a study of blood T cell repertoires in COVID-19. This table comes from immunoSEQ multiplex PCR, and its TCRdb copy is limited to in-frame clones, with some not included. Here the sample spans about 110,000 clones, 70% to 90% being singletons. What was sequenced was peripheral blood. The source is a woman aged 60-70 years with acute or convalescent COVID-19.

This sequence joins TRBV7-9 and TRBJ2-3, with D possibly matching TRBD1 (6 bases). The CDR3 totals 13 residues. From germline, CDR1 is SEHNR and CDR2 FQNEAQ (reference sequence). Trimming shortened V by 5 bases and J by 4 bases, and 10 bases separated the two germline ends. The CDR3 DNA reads TGTGCCAGCAGCCCTGGGGGCCCAGATACGCAGTATTTT. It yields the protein CASSPGGPDTQYF.

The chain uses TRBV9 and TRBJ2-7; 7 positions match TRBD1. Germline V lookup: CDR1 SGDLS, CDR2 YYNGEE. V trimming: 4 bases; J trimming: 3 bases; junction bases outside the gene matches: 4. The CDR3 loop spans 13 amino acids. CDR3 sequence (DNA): TGTGCCAGCAGCTTCGGGACAGACTACGAGCAGTACTTC. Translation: CASSFGTDYEQYF. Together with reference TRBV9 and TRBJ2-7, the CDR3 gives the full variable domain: DSGVTQTPKHLITATGQRVTLRCSPRSGDLSVYWYQQSLDQGLQFLIQYYNGEERAKGNILERFSAQQFPDLHSELNLSSLELGDSALYFCASSFGTDYEQYFGPGTRLTVT.

This CDR3 reads CASSLRSDLDEQFF. The CDR3, as DNA: TGTGCCAGCAGTCTGCGGTCGGATCTCGATGAGCAGTTCTTC. The chain is built from TRBV6-2 or TRBV6-3 and TRBJ2-1; no reliable D call. V gave up 5 bases and J gave up 8 bases, with 16 bases separating them. The CDR3 contains 14 residues. Germline-derived CDR1 and CDR2 are MNHEY and SVGEGT.

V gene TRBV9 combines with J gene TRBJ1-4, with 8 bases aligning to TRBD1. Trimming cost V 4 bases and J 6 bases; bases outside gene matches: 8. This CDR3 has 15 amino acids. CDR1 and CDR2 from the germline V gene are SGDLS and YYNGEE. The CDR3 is CASSPQTGEDEKLFF. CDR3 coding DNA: TGTGCCAGCAGCCCCCAGACAGGGGAAGATGAAAAACTGTTTTTT.

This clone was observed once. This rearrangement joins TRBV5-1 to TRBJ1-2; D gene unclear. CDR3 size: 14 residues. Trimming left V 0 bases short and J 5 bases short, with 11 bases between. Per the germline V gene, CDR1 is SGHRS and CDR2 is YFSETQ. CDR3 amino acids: CASSLEGPGYGYTF. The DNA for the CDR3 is TGCGCCAGCAGCTTGGAAGGCCCAGGATATGGCTACACCTTC.

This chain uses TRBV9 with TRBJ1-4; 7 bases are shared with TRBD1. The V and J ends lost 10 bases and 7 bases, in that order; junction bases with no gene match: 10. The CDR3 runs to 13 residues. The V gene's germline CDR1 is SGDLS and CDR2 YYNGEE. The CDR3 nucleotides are TGTGCCTCTTCAGGGGGGAGGCGTGAAAAACTGTTTTTT. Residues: CASSGGRREKLFF.

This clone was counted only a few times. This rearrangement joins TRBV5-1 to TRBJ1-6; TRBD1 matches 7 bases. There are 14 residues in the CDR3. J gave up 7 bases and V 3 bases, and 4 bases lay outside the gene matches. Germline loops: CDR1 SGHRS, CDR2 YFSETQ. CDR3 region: CASSWTGRNSPLHF. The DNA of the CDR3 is TGCGCCAGCAGCTGGACAGGACGGAATTCACCCCTCCACTTT.

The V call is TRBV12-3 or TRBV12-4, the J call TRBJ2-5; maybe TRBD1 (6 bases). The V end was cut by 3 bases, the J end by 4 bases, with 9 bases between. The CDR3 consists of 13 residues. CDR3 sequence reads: CASSFGGPETQYF. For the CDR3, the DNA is TGTGCCAGCAGTTTTGGGGGCCCAGAGACCCAGTACTTC.

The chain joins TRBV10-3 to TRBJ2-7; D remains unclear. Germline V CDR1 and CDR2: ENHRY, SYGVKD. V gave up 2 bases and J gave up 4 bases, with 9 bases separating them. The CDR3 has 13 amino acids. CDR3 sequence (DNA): TGTGCCATCAGTGAGCCTAACGATTACGAGCAGTACTTC. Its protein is CAISEPNDYEQYF.

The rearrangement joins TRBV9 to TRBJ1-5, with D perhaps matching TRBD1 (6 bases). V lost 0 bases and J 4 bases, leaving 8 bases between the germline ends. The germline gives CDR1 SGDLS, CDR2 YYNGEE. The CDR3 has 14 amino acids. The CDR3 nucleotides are TGTGCCAGCAGCGTAGGACAGGCTAATCAGCCCCAGCATTTT. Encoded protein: CASSVGQANQPQHF.

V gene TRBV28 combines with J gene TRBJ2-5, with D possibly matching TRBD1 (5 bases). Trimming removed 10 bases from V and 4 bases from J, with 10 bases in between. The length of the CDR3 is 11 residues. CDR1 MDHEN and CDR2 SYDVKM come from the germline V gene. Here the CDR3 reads CAIQEAETQYF. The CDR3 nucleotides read TGTGCCATACAGGAAGCAGAGACCCAGTACTTC.

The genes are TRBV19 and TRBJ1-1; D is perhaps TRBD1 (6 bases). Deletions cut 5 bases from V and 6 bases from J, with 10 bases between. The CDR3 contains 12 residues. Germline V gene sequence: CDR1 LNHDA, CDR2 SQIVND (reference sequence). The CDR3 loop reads CASSYNRAEAFF. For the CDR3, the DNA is TGTGCCAGTAGTTACAACAGGGCTGAAGCTTTCTTT.

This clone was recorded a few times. The CDR3 spells CASSFGAGGMVQETQYF. The CDR3 nucleotides read TGCGCCAGCAGCTTTGGAGCGGGGGGTATGGTCCAAGAGACCCAGTACTTC. The chain recombines TRBV5-1 with TRBJ2-5; 9 bases line up with TRBD2. The CDR3 runs 17 residues. CDR1 is SGHRS and CDR2 is YFSETQ in the germline V gene. V shed 2 bases, J shed 1 base, and the junction held 9 bases outside the gene matches. The full variable domain, rest sourced from reference TRBV5-1 and TRBJ2-5, is KAGVTQTPRYLIKTRGQQVTLSCSPISGHRSVSWYQQTPGQGLQFLFEYFSETQRNKGNFPGRFSGRQFSNSRSEMNVSTLELGDSALYLCASSFGAGGMVQETQYFGPGTRLLVL.